This TCR beta chain is drawn from a study of blood T cell repertoires in COVID-19. Study in general: Spain, Italy and the United States supplied samples that represented acute and convalescent COVID-19.

As for this clone: The junction does not match germline at one end; this may be a read error.

The CDR3 runs to 11 residues. Germline V CDR1 and CDR2: SQVTM, ANQGSEA. Method: immunoSEQ multiplex PCR; TCRdb's copy keeps in-frame clones and lacks some. The sample shows fewer than 70,000 clones, nearly 95% of them seen only once. The material sequenced was peripheral blood. The sequence was collected from a man between 45 and 60 years old with active COVID-19. This rearrangement joins TRBV29-1 to TRBJ1-2; D gene uncertain. The DNA of the CDR3 is TGCAGCGGTGAACTAATGGTTGGCTACACCTTC. It codes for CSGELMVGYTF.